Listed here are 5 T cell receptor beta chains from one sample, sequenced in a study of cytomegalovirus exposure and HLA in healthy donors. Primers included in the PCR were 60 Vbeta and 13 Jbeta primers. Sequencing used immunoSEQ multiplex PCR; TCRdb keeps in-frame clones, though not all of them. The profile shows about 140,000 clones, around 80% of them singletons. Sequencing used PBMCs. The receptors come from a male donor in good health and CMV-seropositive.

The chain recombines TRBV10-3 with TRBJ2-3; 13 positions match TRBD2. The CDR3 is made up of 16 amino acids. The J segment lost 4 bases and the V segment lost 6 bases, leaving 7 bases of the junction unmatched. Germline V gene lookup returns CDR1 ENHRY and CDR2 SYGVKD. The CDR3, as DNA: TGTGCCATCAGCCACGGACTAGCGGGAGTCCCAGATACGCAGTATTTT. This sequence encodes CAISHGLAGVPDTQYF.

The rearrangement joins TRBV10-3 to TRBJ2-7, with 9 bases fitting TRBD2. The germline CDR1 and CDR2 sequences are ENHRY and SYGVKD. The CDR3 totals 13 residues. V shed 11 bases, J shed 3 bases, and the junction held 8 bases outside the gene matches. The CDR3 protein is CAAGTSSVYEQYF. The CDR3 DNA reads TGTGCCGCCGGGACTAGCTCAGTCTACGAGCAGTACTTC.

The chain recombines TRBV10-3 with TRBJ1-1; maybe TRBD1 (5 bases). Trimming cost V 7 bases and J 3 bases, with 12 bases left between them. There are 13 residues in the CDR3. Germline CDR1 reads ENHRY; CDR2 reads SYGVKD. Here the CDR3 DNA reads TGTGCCATCATAGGGGTAGAGGACACTGAAGCTTTCTTT. As protein: CAIIGVEDTEAFF.

The gene calls are TRBV6-1 and TRBJ2-1; tentatively, D is TRBD1 (5 bases). CDR1 MNHNS and CDR2 SASEGT come from the germline V gene. The CDR3 covers 13 residues. V lost 2 bases and J 5 bases, leaving 7 bases between the germline ends. As DNA, the CDR3 is TGTGCCAGCAGTGAATTGACAGACAATGAGCAGTTCTTC. Translation: CASSELTDNEQFF.

The count of this clone is one. The V gene is TRBV29-1, the J gene TRBJ2-1; a possible D gene is TRBD1 (5 bases). The CDR3 spans 13 residues. Germline loops: CDR1 SQVTM, CDR2 ANQGSEA. Trimming pared 3 bases from V and 2 bases from J, leaving 8 bases between. CDR3 sequence: CSVEAGTYNEQFF. The DNA for the CDR3 is TGCAGCGTTGAGGCAGGGACCTACAATGAGCAGTTCTTC.